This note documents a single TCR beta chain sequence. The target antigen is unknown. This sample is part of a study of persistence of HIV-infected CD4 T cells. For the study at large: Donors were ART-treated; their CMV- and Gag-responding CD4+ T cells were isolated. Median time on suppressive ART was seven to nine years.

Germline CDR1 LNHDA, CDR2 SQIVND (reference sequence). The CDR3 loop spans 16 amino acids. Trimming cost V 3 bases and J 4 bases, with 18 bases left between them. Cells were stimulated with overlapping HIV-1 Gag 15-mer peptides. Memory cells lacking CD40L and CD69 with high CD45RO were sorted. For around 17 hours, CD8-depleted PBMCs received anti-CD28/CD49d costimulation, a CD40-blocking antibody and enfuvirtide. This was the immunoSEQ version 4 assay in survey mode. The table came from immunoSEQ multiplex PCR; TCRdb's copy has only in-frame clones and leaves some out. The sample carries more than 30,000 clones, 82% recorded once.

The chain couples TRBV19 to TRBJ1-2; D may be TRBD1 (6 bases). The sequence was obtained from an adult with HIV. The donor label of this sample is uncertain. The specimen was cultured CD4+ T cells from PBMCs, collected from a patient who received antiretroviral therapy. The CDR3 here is CASSMKWGQALYGYTF. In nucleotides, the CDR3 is TGTGCCAGTAGTATGAAGTGGGGGCAGGCCCTCTATGGCTACACCTTC. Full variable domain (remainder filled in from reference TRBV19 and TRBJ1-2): DGGITQSPKYLFRKEGQNVTLSCEQNLNHDAMYWYRQDPGQGLRLIYYSQIVNDFQKGDIAEGYSVSREKKESFPLTVTSAQKNPTAFYLCASSMKWGQALYGYTFGSGTRLTVV.